The 29 T cell receptor beta chains below all came from one sample that was sequenced in a study of blood T cell repertoires in COVID-19. Sequencing was performed with immunoSEQ multiplex PCR; in TCRdb, only in-frame clones are kept and a portion is missing. This sample has 56,000 or so clones, with around 92% found just once. Sequenced material: peripheral blood. The source is a human donor in a cohort sampled during active COVID-19.

The gene calls are TRBV4-2 and TRBJ2-7, with TRBD2 identical over 11 bases. The germline V gene has CDR1 LGHNA and CDR2 YNFKEQ. CDR3 length: 16 residues. Germline trimming cut 2 bases from V and 5 bases from J; bases unmatched to any gene: 8. The CDR3 reads CASSQMFSGGADEQYF. In nucleotides, the CDR3 is TGTGCCAGCAGCCAAATGTTTAGCGGGGGGGCGGACGAGCAGTACTTC.

This chain links TRBV18 with TRBJ1-2; tentative D call: TRBD1 (5 bases). CDR1 KGHSH and CDR2 LQKENI come from the germline V gene. This CDR3 is built from 14 residues. Between the trimmed V and J ends, which lost 1 base and 6 bases, there was a span of 12 bases. In nucleotides, the CDR3 is TGTGCCAGCTCACCACTCGATTTCAGGGATGGCTACACCTTC. This codes for CASSPLDFRDGYTF.

The chain uses TRBV4-1 and TRBJ2-1, with D hard to call. There are 14 residues in the CDR3. The V end lost 2 bases, the J end lost 4 bases, and 9 bases lay between the germline ends. CDR1 and CDR2 from the germline V gene are MGHRA and YSYEKL. The CDR3 sequence is CASSQLRIYNEQFF. DNA for the CDR3: TGCGCCAGCAGCCAACTCAGGATTTACAATGAGCAGTTCTTC.

J is TRBJ2-2 and V is TRBV7-9, with 8 positions matching TRBD1. Germline loops: CDR1 SEHNR, CDR2 FQNEAQ (reference sequence). The V segment lost 7 bases and the J segment 0 bases; nucleotides outside the gene matches: 10. The CDR3 is made up of 17 amino acids. The CDR3 loop is CASTPFQGQANTGELFF. DNA for the CDR3: TGTGCCAGCACCCCTTTCCAGGGACAGGCGAACACCGGGGAGCTGTTTTTT. Complete variable domain (other parts from reference TRBV7-9 and TRBJ2-2): DTGVSQNPRHKITKRGQNVTFRCDPISEHNRLYWYRQTLGQGPEFLTYFQNEAQLEKSRLLSDRFSAERPKGSFSTLEIQRTEQGDSAMYLCASTPFQGQANTGELFFGEGSRLTVL.

CDR3 sequence reads: CASSLSGGPSYEQYF. The CDR3 coding sequence is TGTGCCAGCAGTTTAAGCGGGGGCCCGTCCTACGAGCAGTACTTC. The rearrangement uses TRBV9 and TRBJ2-7; 8 nucleotides align to TRBD2. V shed 5 bases, J shed 1 base, and the junction held 8 bases outside the gene matches. This CDR3 comprises 15 residues. CDR1 is SGDLS and CDR2 is YYNGEE in the germline V gene.

The rearrangement joins TRBV6-5 to TRBJ1-2; D is ambiguous. CDR1 and CDR2 from the germline V gene are MNHEY and SVGAGI. Deletions cut 6 bases from V and 8 bases from J, with 10 bases between. CDR3 size: 11 residues. CDR3 amino acids: CASSAPLGYTF. In DNA form, the CDR3 reads TGTGCCAGCAGCGCCCCCCTAGGCTACACCTTC.

This clone is a singleton in its sample. This rearrangement joins TRBV19 to TRBJ2-3; 9 bases agree with TRBD1. Germline CDR1 is LNHDA and CDR2 is SQIVND (reference sequence). Germline trimming cut 1 base from V and 0 bases from J; bases unmatched to any gene: 5. The CDR3 consists of 17 residues. The CDR3 coding sequence is TGTGCCAGTAGTATAGTCGGACAGGGGCCTAGCACAGATACGCAGTATTTT. This translates into CASSIVGQGPSTDTQYF. The variable domain in full, completed from reference TRBV19 and TRBJ2-3, reads DGGITQSPKYLFRKEGQNVTLSCEQNLNHDAMYWYRQDPGQGLRLIYYSQIVNDFQKGDIAEGYSVSREKKESFPLTVTSAQKNPTAFYLCASSIVGQGPSTDTQYFGPGTRLTVL.

The chain uses TRBV18 and TRBJ1-2; D is perhaps TRBD1 (6 bases). The germline gives CDR1 KGHSH, CDR2 LQKENI. The length of the CDR3 is 15 residues. With 1 base removed from V and 4 bases from J, the gap between germline ends came to 13 bases. CDR3 sequence reads: CASSPRGGAGYGYTF. In nucleotides, the CDR3 is TGTGCCAGCTCACCACGGGGGGGGGCCGGCTATGGCTACACCTTC.

The chain joins TRBV3-1 (or the pseudogene TRBV3-2) to TRBJ2-1, with 12 nucleotides matching TRBD2. Per the germline V gene, CDR1 is LGHDT and CDR2 is YNNKEL (reference sequence). With 0 bases clipped from V and 8 bases from J, the junction kept 5 bases outside the gene matches. CDR3 size: 16 residues. The CDR3, as DNA: TGTGCCAGCAGCCAAGATAGACTAGCGGGGGCACATGAGCAGTTCTTC. It translates to CASSQDRLAGAHEQFF.

The genes are TRBV9 and TRBJ1-3; D not certain. V lost 3 bases and J 4 bases, leaving 8 bases between the germline ends. The CDR3 runs 13 residues. CDR1 and CDR2 (germline): SGDLS, YYNGEE. CDR3 amino acids: CASSAQQGNTIYF. The DNA for the CDR3 is TGTGCCAGCAGCGCACAACAGGGAAACACCATATATTTT.

V and J are TRBV19 and TRBJ2-1, with 11 nucleotides matching TRBD2. J lost 9 bases, V lost 6 bases, and 10 bases had no gene match. CDR3 length: 15 amino acids. Germline V CDR1 and CDR2: LNHDA, SQIVND (reference sequence). This CDR3 is CASRVSGGAQVEQFF. The CDR3 DNA reads TGTGCCAGTAGGGTTAGCGGGGGGGCCCAGGTTGAGCAGTTCTTC.

The V gene is TRBV29-1, the J gene TRBJ2-7; D gene uncertain. Germline V gene sequence: CDR1 SQVTM, CDR2 ANQGSEA. The CDR3 totals 12 residues. Trimming pared 3 bases from V and 5 bases from J, leaving 11 bases between. The CDR3 coding sequence is TGCAGCGTTGACGAGGATGACGACGAGCAGTACTTC. It is translated as CSVDEDDDEQYF.

This clone was detected only a few times. The rearrangement uses TRBV19 and TRBJ1-2; D possibly corresponds to TRBD1 (6 bases). This CDR3 has 14 amino acids. Deletions cut 6 bases from V and 5 bases from J, with 16 bases between. The germline CDR1 and CDR2 sequences are LNHDA and SQIVND (reference sequence). CDR3 nucleotides: TGTGCCAGTAGGCTGGACAGACTCTTATATGGCTACACCTTC. As protein: CASRLDRLLYGYTF.

This chain uses TRBV7-5 with TRBJ2-3; TRBD1 is taken as the D call from the table, unchecked against the DNA. TRBV7-5 is a pseudogene. This CDR3 region has 18 residues. The CDR3 loop is CVRSLHSEGAGGADTQYF. The CDR3 bases are TGTGTCAGAAGCTTACATTCCGAGGGGGCCGGGGGAGCAGATACGCAGTATTTT.

The rearrangement joins TRBV6-5 to TRBJ1-1; no reliable D call. Germline CDR1 reads MNHEY; CDR2 reads SVGAGI. The V end was cut by 6 bases, the J end by 9 bases, with 11 bases between. The CDR3 runs 11 residues. CDR3 sequence (DNA): TGTGCCAGCAGCGAGTCTTCTAAAGCTTTCTTT. It is translated as CASSESSKAFF.

The CDR3: CASSQAVGLAGYGTQYF. As DNA, the CDR3 is TGCGCCAGCAGCCAAGCGGTTGGACTAGCGGGGTACGGGACCCAGTACTTC. The chain has TRBV5-1 and TRBJ2-5; 12 bases line up with TRBD2. The CDR3 sequence is 17 residues long. The junction had 14 bases not matched to a gene; V was cut back by 4 bases and J by 7 bases. From germline, CDR1 is SGHRS and CDR2 YFSETQ.

The chain uses TRBV3-1 (or the pseudogene TRBV3-2) and TRBJ2-3; no definite D call. Trimming pared 1 base from V and 2 bases from J, leaving 10 bases between. Germline loops: CDR1 LGHDT, CDR2 YNNKEL (reference sequence). This CDR3 region has 15 residues. This CDR3 is CASSQVQSYTDTQYF. CDR3 sequence (DNA): TGTGCCAGCAGCCAAGTGCAGTCTTACACAGATACGCAGTATTTT.

CDR3 coding DNA: TGTGCTAGTGGTTCGACAGATACGCAGTATTTT. Translating gives CASGSTDTQYF. The chain uses TRBV12-5 and TRBJ2-3, with D hard to call. Germline V gene sequence: CDR1 LGHNT, CDR2 FRNRAP. This CDR3 comprises 11 residues. The ends were cut back, 4 bases at V and 3 bases at J, with 2 bases in the middle.

Written as DNA, the CDR3 is TGCGCCAGCAGCCCCTTCGCTAGCGGGGGGCTCAATGAGCAGTTCTTC. Amino acids: CASSPFASGGLNEQFF. The J gene is TRBJ2-1, the V gene TRBV5-1, with 11 bases identical to TRBD2. The CDR3 is 16 amino acids. CDR1 and CDR2 (germline): SGHRS, YFSETQ. Trimming cost V 4 bases and J 6 bases; bases outside gene matches: 9.

The chain links TRBV6-5 to TRBJ2-1, with 10 bases aligning to TRBD2. The CDR3 is made up of 16 amino acids. Germline V gene sequence: CDR1 MNHEY, CDR2 SVGAGI. The V and J ends lost 0 bases and 7 bases, in that order; junction bases with no gene match: 6. The DNA of the CDR3 is TGTGCCAGCAGTTACTCGAGCGGGGGGGATTGGAATGAGCAGTTCTTC. Translation gives CASSYSSGGDWNEQFF.

This clone was recorded only once. This sequence joins TRBV6-2 or TRBV6-3 and TRBJ2-7, with TRBD1 as a possible D gene (6 bases). The V end lost 2 bases, the J end lost 4 bases, and 9 bases lay between the germline ends. This CDR3 has 13 amino acids. Germline CDR1 is MNHEY and CDR2 is SVGEGT. In DNA, the CDR3 is TGTGCCAGCAGTTACGGGACACTTTACGAGCAGTACTTC. It encodes CASSYGTLYEQYF.

The chain carries TRBV6-2 or TRBV6-3 and TRBJ2-3, with 10 positions matching TRBD2. After removal of 5 bases from V and 1 base from J, the junction contained 3 bases not matched to a gene. The germline CDR1 and CDR2 sequences are MNHEY and SVGEGT. There are 15 residues in the CDR3. As DNA, the CDR3 is TGTGCCAGCAGTGTTCTAGCGGGGGGCACAGATACGCAGTATTTT. Translated, it gives CASSVLAGGTDTQYF.

V and J are TRBV6-5 and TRBJ1-5; 7 nucleotides line up with TRBD1. The CDR3 totals 13 residues. The junction had 7 bases not matched to a gene; V was cut back by 7 bases and J by 7 bases. Germline values: CDR1 MNHEY, CDR2 SVGAGI. The CDR3 spells CASKETGQQPQHF. In DNA form, the CDR3 reads TGTGCCAGCAAAGAGACAGGGCAGCAGCCCCAGCATTTT.

The chain recombines TRBV6-2 or TRBV6-3 with TRBJ2-5; 12 nucleotides agree with TRBD2. Germline V gene lookup returns CDR1 MNHEY and CDR2 SVGEGT. The CDR3 totals 20 residues. Trimming cost V 4 bases and J 9 bases; bases outside gene matches: 24. The CDR3 reads CASSSAMTSGGPMGSGSQYF. CDR3 coding DNA: TGTGCCAGCAGTTCAGCTATGACTAGCGGGGGCCCCATGGGCTCCGGGTCCCAGTACTTC.

This chain connects TRBV3-1 (or the pseudogene TRBV3-2) to TRBJ2-2, with 10 bases fitting TRBD2. This CDR3 comprises 16 residues. In germline, CDR1 is LGHDT, CDR2 YNNKEL (reference sequence). The ends lost 4 bases at V and 2 bases at J; junction bases unmatched: 4. CDR3 loop: CASSLWTSGNTGELFF. The CDR3 bases are TGTGCCAGCAGCCTCTGGACTAGCGGAAACACCGGGGAGCTGTTTTTT.

V is TRBV7-8 and J is TRBJ2-5; 10 bases map to TRBD1. The CDR3 loop spans 15 amino acids. J gave up 6 bases and V 2 bases, and 6 bases lay outside the gene matches. Per the germline V gene, CDR1 is SGHVS and CDR2 is FQNEAQ. The CDR3 loop reads CASSLPGTGAKTQYF. CDR3 DNA sequence: TGTGCCAGCAGCTTACCGGGGACAGGGGCAAAGACCCAGTACTTC. Combining the CDR3 with reference TRBV7-8 and TRBJ2-5 gives the whole variable domain GAGVSQSPRYKVAKRGQDVALRCDPISGHVSLFWYQQALGQGPEFLTYFQNEAQLDKSGLPSDRFFAERPEGSVSTLKIQRTQQEDSAVYLCASSLPGTGAKTQYFGPGTRLLVL.

This chain links TRBV18 with TRBJ1-2; D not certain. Germline V gives CDR1 KGHSH, CDR2 LQKENI. V lost 8 bases and J 2 bases, leaving 15 bases between the germline ends. The CDR3 runs 14 residues. The CDR3 region has the DNA TGTGCCAGCCTTCCCCTGGGAGGGAACTATGGCTACACCTTC. Translated, it gives CASLPLGGNYGYTF.

This clone was counted a single time. The V and J genes are TRBV11-3 and TRBJ2-5; D possibly corresponds to TRBD1 (5 bases). Between the trimmed V and J ends, which lost 3 bases and 2 bases, there was a span of 7 bases. The germline CDR1 and CDR2 sequences are SGHNT and YENEEA. The CDR3 contains 13 residues. CDR3 sequence (DNA): TGTGCCAGCAGCTTGGGGCAACAAGAGACCCAGTACTTC. It codes for CASSLGQQETQYF.

For the CDR3, the DNA is TGTGCCTGGAGTCCCGTAGGGGGCACCATATATTTT. Protein product: CAWSPVGGTIYF. The gene calls are TRBV30 and TRBJ1-3; D perhaps matches TRBD1 (6 bases). V lost 2 bases and J 9 bases, leaving 11 bases between the germline ends. The germline CDR1 and CDR2 sequences are GTSNPN and SVGIG (reference sequence). The CDR3 sequence is 12 residues long.